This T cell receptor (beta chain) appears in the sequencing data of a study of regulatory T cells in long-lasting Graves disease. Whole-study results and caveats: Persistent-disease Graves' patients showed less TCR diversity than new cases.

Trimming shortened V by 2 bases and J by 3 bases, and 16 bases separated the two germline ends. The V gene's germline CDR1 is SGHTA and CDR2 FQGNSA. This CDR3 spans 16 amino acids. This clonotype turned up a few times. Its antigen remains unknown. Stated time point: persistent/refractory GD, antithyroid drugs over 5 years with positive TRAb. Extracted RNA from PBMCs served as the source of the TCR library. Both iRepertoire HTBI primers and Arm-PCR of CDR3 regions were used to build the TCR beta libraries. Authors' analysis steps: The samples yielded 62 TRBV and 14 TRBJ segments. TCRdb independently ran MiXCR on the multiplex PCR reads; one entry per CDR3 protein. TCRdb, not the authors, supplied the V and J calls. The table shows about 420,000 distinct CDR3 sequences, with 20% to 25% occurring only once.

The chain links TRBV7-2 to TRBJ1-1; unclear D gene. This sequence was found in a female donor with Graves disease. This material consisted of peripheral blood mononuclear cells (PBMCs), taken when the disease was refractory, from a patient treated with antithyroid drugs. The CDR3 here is CASSLKLGSTYTEAFF. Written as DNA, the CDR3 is TGTGCCAGCAGCTTAAAACTCGGAAGTACTTACACTGAAGCTTTCTTT.